The 2 T cell receptor beta chains below come from one sample, sequenced in a study of monozygotic twins with inflammatory bowel disease. TCRdb reanalyzed the 5' RACE reads and collapses them to one entry per CDR3 protein, without DNA. The sample table sets out about 330,000 distinct CDR3 sequences. The sequenced material came from blood. Source of these receptors: a human donor with ulcerative colitis or Crohn's disease, or a healthy co-twin of an affected twin (not recorded which).

V usage is TRBV20-1 and J usage is TRBJ1-1; TCRdb's D call of TRBD1 is untestable without DNA. The CDR3 spans 15 residues. Germline CDR1 reads DFQATT; CDR2 reads SNEGSKA (reference sequence). The chain's CDR3 is CSARGLRGRVTEAFF.

The chain couples TRBV6-2 or TRBV6-3 to TRBJ1-5; TCRdb returns TRBD1, unconfirmable since there is no DNA. Germline loops: CDR1 MNHEY, CDR2 SVGEGT. The length of the CDR3 is 15 residues. CDR3 protein: CASSSVGGSNQPQHF.